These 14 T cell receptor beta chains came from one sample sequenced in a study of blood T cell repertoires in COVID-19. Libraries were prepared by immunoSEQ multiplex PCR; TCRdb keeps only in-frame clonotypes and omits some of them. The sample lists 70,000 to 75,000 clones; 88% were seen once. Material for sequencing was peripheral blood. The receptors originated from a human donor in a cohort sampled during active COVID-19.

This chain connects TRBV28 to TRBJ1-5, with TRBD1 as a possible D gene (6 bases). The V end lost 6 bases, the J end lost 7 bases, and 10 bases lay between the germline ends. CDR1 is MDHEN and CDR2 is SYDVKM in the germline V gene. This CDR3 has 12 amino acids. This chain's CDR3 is CASRGGAQPQHF. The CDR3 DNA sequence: TGTGCCAGCAGAGGGGGAGCCCAGCCCCAGCATTTT.

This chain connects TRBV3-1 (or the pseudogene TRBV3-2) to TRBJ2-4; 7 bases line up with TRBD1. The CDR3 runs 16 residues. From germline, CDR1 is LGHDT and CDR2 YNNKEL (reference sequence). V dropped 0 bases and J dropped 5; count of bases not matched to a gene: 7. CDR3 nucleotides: TGTGCCAGCAGCCAAGAAAGAGACAGGGAAGAAAACATTCAGTACTTC. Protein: CASSQERDREENIQYF.

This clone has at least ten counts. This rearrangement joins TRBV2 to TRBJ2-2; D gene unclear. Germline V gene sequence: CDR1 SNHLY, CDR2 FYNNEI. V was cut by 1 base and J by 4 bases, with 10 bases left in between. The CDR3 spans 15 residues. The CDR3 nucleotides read TGTGCCAGCAGTGAAGGCGTCACTCGCACCGGGGAGCTGTTTTTT. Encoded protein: CASSEGVTRTGELFF.

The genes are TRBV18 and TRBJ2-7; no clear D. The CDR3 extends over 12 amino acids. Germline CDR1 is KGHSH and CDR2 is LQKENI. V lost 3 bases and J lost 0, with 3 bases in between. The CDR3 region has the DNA TGTGCCAGCTCACCCTACTCCTACGAGCAGTACTTC. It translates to CASSPYSYEQYF. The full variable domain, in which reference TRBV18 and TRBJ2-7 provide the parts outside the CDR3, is NAGVMQNPRHLVRRRGQEARLRCSPMKGHSHVYWYRQLPEEGLKFMVYLQKENIIDESGMPKERFSAEFPKEGPSILRIQQVVRGDSAAYFCASSPYSYEQYFGPGTRLTVT.

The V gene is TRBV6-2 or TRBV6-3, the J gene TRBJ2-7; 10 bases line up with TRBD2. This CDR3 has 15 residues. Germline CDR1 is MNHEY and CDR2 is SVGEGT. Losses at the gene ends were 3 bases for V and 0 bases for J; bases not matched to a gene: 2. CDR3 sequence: CASSYWTSGSYEQYF. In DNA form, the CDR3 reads TGTGCCAGCAGTTATTGGACTAGCGGCTCCTACGAGCAGTACTTC.

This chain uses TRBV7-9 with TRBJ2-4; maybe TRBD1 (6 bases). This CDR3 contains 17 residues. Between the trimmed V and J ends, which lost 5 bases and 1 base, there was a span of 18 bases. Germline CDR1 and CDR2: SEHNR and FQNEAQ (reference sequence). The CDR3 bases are TGTGCCAGCAGCGCACGAAATTCGGACAGCGCCAAAAACATTCAGTACTTC. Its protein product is CASSARNSDSAKNIQYF. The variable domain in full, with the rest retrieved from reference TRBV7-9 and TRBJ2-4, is DTGVSQNPRHKITKRGQNVTFRCDPISEHNRLYWYRQTLGQGPEFLTYFQNEAQLEKSRLLSDRFSAERPKGSFSTLEIQRTEQGDSAMYLCASSARNSDSAKNIQYFGAGTRLSVL.

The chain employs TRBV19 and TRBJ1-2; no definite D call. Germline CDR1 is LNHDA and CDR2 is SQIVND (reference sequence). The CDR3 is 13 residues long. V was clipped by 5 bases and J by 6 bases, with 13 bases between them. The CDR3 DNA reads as TGTGCCAGTAGTCCCCAAGACGGGGATGGCTACACCTTC. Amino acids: CASSPQDGDGYTF.

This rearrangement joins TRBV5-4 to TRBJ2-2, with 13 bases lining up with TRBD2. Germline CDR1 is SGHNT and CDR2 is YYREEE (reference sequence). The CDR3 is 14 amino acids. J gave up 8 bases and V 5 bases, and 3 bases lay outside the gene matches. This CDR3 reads CASSPGLAGGELFF. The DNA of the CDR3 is TGTGCCAGCAGTCCGGGACTAGCGGGAGGGGAGCTGTTTTTT.

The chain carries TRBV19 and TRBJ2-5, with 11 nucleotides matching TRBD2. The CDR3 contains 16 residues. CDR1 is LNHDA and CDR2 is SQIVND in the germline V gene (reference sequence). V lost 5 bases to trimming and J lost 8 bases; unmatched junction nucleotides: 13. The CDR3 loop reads CASSEGLAALRETQYF. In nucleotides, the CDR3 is TGTGCCAGTAGTGAGGGACTAGCGGCACTTAGAGAAACCCAGTACTTC.

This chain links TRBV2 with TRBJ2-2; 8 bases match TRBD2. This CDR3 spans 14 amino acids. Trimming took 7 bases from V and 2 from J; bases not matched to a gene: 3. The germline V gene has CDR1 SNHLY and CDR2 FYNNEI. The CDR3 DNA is TGTGCCAGCAAGGCGGGAGGCAACACCGGGGAGCTGTTTTTT. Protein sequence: CASKAGGNTGELFF.

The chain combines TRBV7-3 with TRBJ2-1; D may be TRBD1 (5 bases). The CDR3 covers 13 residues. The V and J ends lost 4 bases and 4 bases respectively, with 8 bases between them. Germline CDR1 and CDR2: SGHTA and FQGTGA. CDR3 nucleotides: TGTGCCAGCAGCTATGACAGATACAATGAGCAGTTCTTC. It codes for CASSYDRYNEQFF.

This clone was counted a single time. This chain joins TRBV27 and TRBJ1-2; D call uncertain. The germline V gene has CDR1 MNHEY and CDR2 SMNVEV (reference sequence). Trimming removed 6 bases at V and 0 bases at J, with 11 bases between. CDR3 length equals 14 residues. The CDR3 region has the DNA TGTGCCAGCAGACCGCCGGGATCTAACTATGGCTACACCTTC. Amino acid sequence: CASRPPGSNYGYTF.

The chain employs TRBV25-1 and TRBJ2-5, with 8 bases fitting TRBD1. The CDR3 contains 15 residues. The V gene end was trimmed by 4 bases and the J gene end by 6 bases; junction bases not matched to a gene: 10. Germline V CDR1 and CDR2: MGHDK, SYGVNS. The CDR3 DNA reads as TGTGCCAGCAGTGGCCCGGGACAGGTTGGACAGACCCAGTACTTC. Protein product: CASSGPGQVGQTQYF. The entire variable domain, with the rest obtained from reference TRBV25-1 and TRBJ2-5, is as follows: EADIYQTPRYLVIGTGKKITLECSQTMGHDKMYWYQQDPGMELHLIHYSYGVNSTEKGDLSSESTVSRIRTEHFPLTLESARPSHTSQYLCASSGPGQVGQTQYFGPGTRLLVL.

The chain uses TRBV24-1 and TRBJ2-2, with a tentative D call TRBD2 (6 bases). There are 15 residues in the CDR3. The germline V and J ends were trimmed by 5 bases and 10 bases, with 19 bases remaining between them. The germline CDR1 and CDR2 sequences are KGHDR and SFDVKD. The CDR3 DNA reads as TGTGCCACCAGTGCGGCGGGAAGGGGACTCCCGGAGCTGTTTTTT. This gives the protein CATSAAGRGLPELFF.